Below are 11 T cell receptor beta chains sequenced from a single sample in a study of cytomegalovirus exposure and HLA in healthy donors. Primers: 60 Vbeta forward and 13 Jbeta reverse. Measured with immunoSEQ multiplex PCR; TCRdb has only the in-frame clones, and not every one. The table includes 170,000 or so clones, 79% detected once. The sample was PBMCs. Receptors originate from a woman aged 40 to 49 in good health and CMV-seronegative.

This clone has only one observation. The rearrangement uses TRBV10-3 and TRBJ2-1; 14 bases map to TRBD2. The trim removed 3 bases at V and 10 bases at J, leaving 5 bases unmatched. CDR3 length: 15 amino acids. Germline V gives CDR1 ENHRY, CDR2 SYGVKD. The CDR3 loop is CAISDSGLAGDEQFF. CDR3 sequence (DNA): TGTGCCATCAGTGATTCGGGACTAGCGGGAGACGAGCAGTTCTTC.

The chain uses TRBV5-1 and TRBJ1-1, with TRBD1 matching over 10 bases. The germline CDR1 and CDR2 sequences are SGHRS and YFSETQ. This CDR3 is built from 15 residues. The V and J ends lost 2 bases and 7 bases, in that order; junction bases with no gene match: 8. For the CDR3, the DNA is TGCGCCAGCAGCTTTTATACCGGGACAGGGGATGAAGCTTTCTTT. As protein: CASSFYTGTGDEAFF.

There are a few counts of this clone. The gene calls are TRBV7-9 and TRBJ1-2; the match to TRBD1 covers 9 bases. CDR1 and CDR2 (germline): SEHNR, FQNEAQ (reference sequence). This CDR3 is built from 18 residues. The trim removed 0 bases at V and 2 bases at J, leaving 10 bases unmatched. The CDR3 spells CASSLAATGGEPNYGYTF. CDR3 DNA: TGTGCCAGCAGCTTAGCAGCGACAGGGGGTGAGCCGAACTATGGCTACACCTTC.

This sequence joins TRBV29-1 and TRBJ2-7, with a possible D match to TRBD2 (7 bases). The CDR3 consists of 15 residues. CDR1 and CDR2 from the germline V gene are SQVTM and ANQGSEA. V lost 6 bases and J 0 bases, leaving 18 bases between the germline ends. CDR3 in amino acids: CSVRGGERSSYEQYF. For the CDR3, the DNA is TGCAGCGTCAGGGGAGGGGAACGAAGCTCCTACGAGCAGTACTTC.

Written as DNA, the CDR3 is TGTGCCAGCAGCTTAGGTAGGACAGGTCCTGGCTACACCTTC. As protein: CASSLGRTGPGYTF. This sequence joins TRBV7-2 and TRBJ1-2, with 7 positions matching TRBD1. This CDR3 contains 14 residues. Germline CDR1 SGHTA, CDR2 FQGNSA. V was clipped by 1 base and J by 7 bases; unmatched bases: 6. The entire variable domain, with the rest obtained from reference TRBV7-2 and TRBJ1-2, is as follows: GAGVSQSPSNKVTEKGKDVELRCDPISGHTALYWYRQSLGQGLEFLIYFQGNSAPDKSGLPSDRFSAERTGGSVSTLTIQRTQQEDSAVYLCASSLGRTGPGYTFGSGTRLTVV.

The chain couples TRBV5-1 to TRBJ2-7; tentatively, D is TRBD2 (6 bases). CDR3 length equals 18 residues. Trimming stripped 2 bases from V and 5 bases from J, with 26 bases between. Germline CDR1 and CDR2: SGHRS and YFSETQ. CDR3 in amino acids: CASSFGGLPGTPEDEQYF. DNA for the CDR3: TGCGCCAGCAGCTTCGGAGGGCTTCCCGGGACGCCTGAGGACGAGCAGTACTTC. Using reference TRBV5-1 and TRBJ2-7 for the parts outside the CDR3, the full variable domain is KAGVTQTPRYLIKTRGQQVTLSCSPISGHRSVSWYQQTPGQGLQFLFEYFSETQRNKGNFPGRFSGRQFSNSRSEMNVSTLELGDSALYLCASSFGGLPGTPEDEQYFGPGTRLTVT.

This rearrangement joins TRBV30 to TRBJ1-1; 9 nucleotides align to TRBD1. CDR3 length equals 13 residues. CDR1 is GTSNPN and CDR2 is SVGIG in the germline V gene (reference sequence). V lost 4 bases and J lost 6; bases outside the gene matches: 6. The DNA for the CDR3 is TGTGCCTGGACCCGGGACAGGGCCGCTGAAGCTTTCTTT. This encodes CAWTRDRAAEAFF.

This clone showed up just once. V usage is TRBV4-1 and J usage is TRBJ1-3, with D maybe TRBD1 (5 bases). Per the germline V gene, CDR1 is MGHRA and CDR2 is YSYEKL. V was shortened by 4 bases and J by 1 base, with 14 bases between the two germline ends. The CDR3 is 16 residues long. In nucleotides, the CDR3 is TGCGCCAGCAGCCCAACAGCCAGGACATCTGGAAACACCATATATTTT. It codes for CASSPTARTSGNTIYF.

The V call is TRBV29-1, the J call TRBJ2-1; TRBD1 aligns across 12 bases. The CDR3 totals 15 residues. Germline CDR1 and CDR2: SQVTM and ANQGSEA. The trim removed 7 bases at V and 7 bases at J, leaving 11 bases unmatched. This CDR3 is CSARDGTGGNNEQFF. CDR3 in DNA: TGCAGCGCGAGAGACGGGACAGGGGGCAATAATGAGCAGTTCTTC.

The rearrangement joins TRBV28 to TRBJ1-5; a weak D match, TRBD1 (5 bases). Germline V gene lookup returns CDR1 MDHEN and CDR2 SYDVKM. CDR3 length equals 15 residues. V was clipped by 6 bases and J by 0 bases, with 12 bases between them. Here the CDR3 reads CASSLRVASNQPQHF. The DNA of the CDR3 is TGTGCCAGCAGCCTCAGGGTTGCTAGCAATCAGCCCCAGCATTTT.

The chain recombines TRBV28 with TRBJ2-1, with 7 bases lining up with TRBD2. Trimming removed 4 bases from V and 0 bases from J; junction bases left unmatched: 0. Germline CDR1 MDHEN, CDR2 SYDVKM. This CDR3 region has 14 residues. CDR3 nucleotide sequence: TGTGCCAGCAGTTGGACTAGCTCCTACAATGAGCAGTTCTTC. This codes for CASSWTSSYNEQFF.